A selection of T cell receptor beta chains follows, all from one sample in a study of blood T cells in healthy people across ages. MiXCR, run by TCRdb on the 5' RACE reads, gives a single entry per CDR3 protein. This table holds under 2,000,000 distinct CDR3 sequences, about 49% found once. The sample was blood. These TCRs come from a woman aged 40 to 50 in good health. The CDR3 runs from the conserved cysteine through the conserved F or W. A D gene is named only where the DNA matches it firmly. A clone size is listed for some rows: how often the clone was seen (once, few, many), or a class if it is expanded.

>NA|TRBV6-6|few|TRBJ1-2
CASSRRQENYGYTF
TGTGCCAGCAGTCGACGACAGGAAAACTATGGCTACACCTTC
>NA|TRBV13|NA|TRBJ2-2
CASSPLRGAGELFF
TGTGCCAGCAGCCCCCTGAGGGGTGCCGGGGAGCTGTTTTTT
>TRBD1|TRBV7-2|NA|TRBJ1-1
CASNRTGTGVPEAFF
TGTGCCAGCAACCGTACCGGGACAGGCGTTCCCGAAGCTTTCTTT
>NA|TRBV9|NA|TRBJ2-1
CASSSVADGINEQFF
TGTGCCAGCAGCTCCGTAGCGGACGGGATCAATGAGCAGTTCTTC
>NA|TRBV20-1|NA|TRBJ1-1
CSARPPGQVNTEAFF
TGCAGTGCTAGACCACCGGGACAAGTTAACACTGAAGCTTTCTTT
>NA|TRBV4-3|NA|TRBJ2-7
CASSQEIGYEQYF
TGCGCCAGCAGCCAAGAAATCGGGTACGAGCAGTACTTC
>NA|TRBV7-9|NA|TRBJ2-1
CASSLEGRRNEQFF
TGTGCCAGCAGCTTAGAAGGGAGGCGCAATGAGCAGTTCTTC
>NA|TRBV20-1|NA|TRBJ2-1
CSASSGYVNEQFF
TGCAGTGCTAGTTCAGGGTACGTCAATGAGCAGTTCTTC
>NA|TRBV5-5|NA|TRBJ2-1
CASSLTGGPGQFF
TGTGCCAGCAGCTTGACGGGGGGCCCCGGGCAGTTCTTC
>NA|TRBV5-1|NA|TRBJ1-6
CASSLEIGNYNSPLHF
TGCGCCAGCAGCTTGGAAATAGGGAACTATAATTCACCCCTCCACTTT
>NA|TRBV28|once|TRBJ1-2
CASSATGFFYGYTF
TGTGCCAGCAGTGCCACGGGGTTTTTCTATGGCTACACCTTC
>NA|TRBV20-1|NA|TRBJ2-6
CSAREAGPQRMANVLTF
TGCAGTGCTAGAGAAGCAGGACCCCAAAGAATGGCCAACGTCCTGACTTTC
>NA|TRBV24-1|many|TRBJ2-3
CATSDLLGGAPDTQYF
TGTGCCACCAGTGATTTGCTGGGGGGCGCCCCAGATACGCAGTATTTT
>NA|TRBV20-1|NA|TRBJ1-1
CSAPPPVSTEAFF
TGCAGTGCTCCCCCTCCCGTAAGCACTGAAGCTTTCTTT
>TRBD1|TRBV28|NA|TRBJ1-2
CASSQTGVFFHTF
TGTGCCAGCAGTCAAACAGGGGTCTTTTTCCACACCTTC